This is a list of T cell receptor beta chains from one sample in a study of blood T cell repertoires in COVID-19. The repertoire was sequenced with immunoSEQ multiplex PCR; TCRdb's copy has only in-frame clones and lacks some. The sample consists of about 68,000 clones, over 75% of them appearing once. Sequencing was performed on peripheral blood. These receptors were taken from a human donor in a cohort sampled during active COVID-19. The CDR3 runs from the conserved cysteine through the conserved F or W. The D gene is left open where the match is weak. The size entry is marked missing in some rows and otherwise reads once, few, many or a size class.

.	.	TRBV7-2	TRBJ2-7	TGTGCCAGCAGCTTAAATCCGGACACCTACGAGCAGTACTTC	CASSLNPDTYEQYF
TRBD1	.	TRBV29-1	TRBJ1-4	TGCAGCGTTGACGGGACAGGGGGCAGGACTAATGAAAAACTGTTTTTT	CSVDGTGGRTNEKLFF
.	.	TRBV4-3	TRBJ1-1	TGCGCCAGCAGCCAAGATGGGAGGATGAACACTGAAGCTTTCTTT	CASSQDGRMNTEAFF
.	.	TRBV3-1/TRBV3-2	TRBJ2-6	TGTGCCAGCAGCCAAGGAGGTGGGGGGGCCAACGTCCTGACTTTC	CASSQGGGGANVLTF
TRBD1	.	TRBV7-2	TRBJ1-1	TGTGCCAGCAGCTTGGGGACAGGGGGGAACACTGAAGCTTTCTTT	CASSLGTGGNTEAFF
TRBD1	.	TRBV28	TRBJ2-1	TGTGCCAGCAGTTCCCGGGACAGTCCCTACAATGAGCAGTTCTTC	CASSSRDSPYNEQFF
.	.	TRBV10-2	TRBJ1-3	TGCGCCAGCAGTGAGACGGTAGTCTCTGGAAACACCATATATTTT	CASSETVVSGNTIYF
TRBD1	.	TRBV5-1	TRBJ1-5	TGCGCCAGCAGCTTGGAAGGGGGCGGCCTTCAGCCCCAGCATTTT	CASSLEGGGLQPQHF
.	.	TRBV29-1	TRBJ2-1	TGCAGCGTTCAGGTGGCACGCAGCGGTACTTGGGATGAGCAGTTCTTC	CSVQVARSGTWDEQFF
.	.	TRBV20-1	TRBJ2-1	TGCAGTGCTAGAGTTACGCAGGAGCAGTTCTTC	CSARVTQEQFF
.	.	TRBV7-2	TRBJ2-7	TGTGCCAGCAGTTCGAGCTCCTACGAGCAGTACTTC	CASSSSSYEQYF
.	.	TRBV5-1	TRBJ1-1	TGCGCCAGCAGCCCCCCACAGGGCTGGAACACTGAAGCTTTCTTT	CASSPPQGWNTEAFF
.	.	TRBV19	TRBJ1-4	TGTGCCAGTAGTCCACGGTGGGGTCGGGGATGGGAGGAAAAACTGTTTTTT	CASSPRWGRGWEEKLFF
TRBD1	.	TRBV5-4	TRBJ2-2	TGTGCCAGCAGCTTGGAGACAGGGGATTCCGGGGAGCTGTTTTTT	CASSLETGDSGELFF
.	once	TRBV7-2	TRBJ1-2	TGTGCCAGCAGCCAAATCGACAGTGACTATGGCTACACCTTC	CASSQIDSDYGYTF
.	.	TRBV4-1	TRBJ2-3	TGCGCCAGCAGCCAAGATGCGCCGACAGATACGCAGTATTTT	CASSQDAPTDTQYF
TRBD2	.	TRBV6-5	TRBJ2-7	TGTGCCAGCAGCCCCCGGGGGGAATACGAGCAGTACTTC	CASSPRGEYEQYF
.	.	TRBV4-1	TRBJ1-6	TGCGCCAGCAGCCAAGAGGGGGGGGCCAGGTCACCCCTCCACTTT	CASSQEGGARSPLHF
.	.	TRBV7-8	TRBJ2-3	TGTGCCAGCAGGACCAGGGGTGGAACCACAGATACGCAGTATTTT	CASRTRGGTTDTQYF
TRBD2	.	TRBV7-2	TRBJ2-5	TGTGCCAGCAGCTTAGTATCCCTAGCGGGGGGCGCTCAAGAGACCCAGTACTTC	CASSLVSLAGGAQETQYF
TRBD1	.	TRBV7-2	TRBJ1-3	TGTGCCAGCAGCTCAACAGGGGGCGGTGGAAACACCATATATTTT	CASSSTGGGGNTIYF
TRBD2	.	TRBV6-5	TRBJ2-5	TGTGCCAGCACCCAGCTTCGGGGGGTGGAGACCCAGTACTTC	CASTQLRGVETQYF
.	.	TRBV2	TRBJ1-2	TGTGCCAGCATCAAGACAGTCCTTACTAACTATGGCTACACCTTC	CASIKTVLTNYGYTF
TRBD1	.	TRBV3-1/TRBV3-2	TRBJ1-5	TGTGCCAGCAGCTGGACAGGGGATCAGCCCCAGCATTTT	CASSWTGDQPQHF
TRBD1	.	TRBV18	TRBJ1-1	TGTGCCAGCTCACCAGGACAGGGGTGGACTGAAGCTTTCTTT	CASSPGQGWTEAFF
.	.	TRBV3-1/TRBV3-2	TRBJ1-1	TGTGCCAGCAGCCAAGGCGGAAACACTGAAGCTTTCTTT	CASSQGGNTEAFF
TRBD2	.	TRBV5-6	TRBJ2-3	TGTGCCAGCAGCGGCGGACTAGCGGGGGGCACAGATACGCAGTATTTT	CASSGGLAGGTDTQYF
TRBD2	.	TRBV18	TRBJ2-1	TGTGCCAGCTCACCACCGAATAGCGGGGGACGGAGCTCCTACAATGAGCAGTTCTTC	CASSPPNSGGRSSYNEQFF
TRBD1	.	TRBV5-1	TRBJ2-7	TGCGCCAGCAGCTTGGGACAGGGGCTCATCTACGAGCAGTACTTC	CASSLGQGLIYEQYF
.	.	TRBV19	TRBJ1-5	TGTGCCAGTAGTATTCTTGAGGGCAATCAGCCCCAGCATTTT	CASSILEGNQPQHF
TRBD1	few	TRBV27	TRBJ1-5	TGTGCCAGCACCCTCCCGCGGGACAGTAGCAATCAGCCCCAGCATTTT	CASTLPRDSSNQPQHF
TRBD1	.	TRBV7-2	TRBJ2-1	TGTGCCAGCAGCTTGGCCGGGACAGGGCCTTACAATGAGCAGTTCTTC	CASSLAGTGPYNEQFF